The present T cell receptor beta chain was sequenced within a study of blood T cells in healthy people across ages. The amount of total RNA extracted per sample was at least 6 micrograms. Sample-barcoded 5' priming and a J-beta primer mix drove a second PCR of 7 to 11 cycles. MiXCR was run by TCRdb on the 5' RACE reads, yielding one entry per CDR3 protein. The sample has 1.5 million to 2 million distinct CDR3 sequences, about 30% seen once; the top ten hold 7.7%. This clonotype was detected a few times. At one boundary the junction diverges from the germline segment, which might be a read error. This CDR3 has 14 residues.

Sequencing was carried out using blood. The chain employs TRBV12-3 or TRBV12-4 and TRBJ1-2; 9 bases map to TRBD1. The sequence came from a woman aged 30 to 39 in good health. The CDR3 here is CARRHRGLLTGYTF. CDR3 nucleotide sequence: TGTGCCCGCAGGCACAGGGGGCTCTTGACCGGCTACACCTTC.